These 30 T cell receptor beta chains were all obtained from the same sample, sequenced in a study of brain T cells in children with intractable seizures. Surgery cases with the highest brain T cell transcript signatures were chosen for sequencing. Clones were sequenced by immunoSEQ multiplex PCR, and TCRdb holds only the in-frame ones, with some missing. The sample includes around 8,000 clones, roughly four fifths of them seen just once. This material consisted of resected brain tissue, taken at surgery. The receptors were sampled from a boy under two years old with tuberous sclerosis and intractable seizures.

This clone was seen only a few times. The CDR3 sequence is CASSQQVNTEAFF. The DNA of the CDR3 is TGTGCCAGCAGCCAACAGGTGAACACTGAAGCTTTCTTT. The chain carries TRBV7-6 and TRBJ1-1, with a possible D match to TRBD1 (5 bases). Per the germline V gene, CDR1 is SGHVS and CDR2 is FNYEAQ. This CDR3 is built from 13 residues. V dropped 5 bases and J dropped 0 bases, with 7 bases sitting between them.

This chain links TRBV16 with TRBJ2-5; TRBD1 aligns across 9 bases. Trimming cost V 2 bases and J 4 bases; bases outside gene matches: 8. CDR1 KGHSY and CDR2 FQNENV come from the germline V gene. The CDR3 contains 16 residues. The DNA of the CDR3 is TGTGCCAGCAGCCAACTCGGACAGGGGATTGGAGAGACCCAGTACTTC. Its translation is CASSQLGQGIGETQYF.

In this sample, this clone turned up once. V usage is TRBV6-4 and J usage is TRBJ1-2; tentative D call: TRBD1 (5 bases). This CDR3 has 11 residues. V dropped 7 bases and J dropped 5 bases, with 8 bases sitting between them. Germline assignment: CDR1 MRHNA and CDR2 SNTAGT. The CDR3 region is CASKGLYGYTF. CDR3 bases: TGTGCCAGCAAGGGGTTATATGGCTACACCTTC.

This clone was observed a few times. The chain has TRBV6-1 and TRBJ2-3; no clear D. V was cut by 3 bases and J by 1 base, with 5 bases left in between. CDR1 is MNHNS, CDR2 SASEGT, per germline. CDR3 length equals 13 residues. As DNA, the CDR3 is TGTGCCAGCAGTGATCAGGGCACAGATACGCAGTATTTT. Encoded protein: CASSDQGTDTQYF.

The chain combines TRBV18 with TRBJ2-7; 10 bases align to TRBD1. The germline V gene has CDR1 KGHSH and CDR2 LQKENI. The V gene end was trimmed by 3 bases and the J gene end by 6 bases; junction bases not matched to a gene: 8. The CDR3 spans 15 residues. The CDR3 coding sequence is TGTGCCAGCTCACCTCCGGGACAGGGGTCTTCCGAGCAGTACTTC. It is translated as CASSPPGQGSSEQYF.

The rearrangement joins TRBV13 to TRBJ2-7; D perhaps matches TRBD2 (5 bases). Trimming stripped 0 bases from V and 2 bases from J, with 14 bases between. The CDR3 length is 16 residues. Germline V gives CDR1 PRHDT, CDR2 FYEKMQ (reference sequence). The CDR3 coding sequence is TGTGCCAGCAGCTTAGGGGGCGGCAGGAGGCCCTACGAGCAGTACTTC. Its protein product is CASSLGGGRRPYEQYF.

The chain has TRBV6-6 and TRBJ1-5, with D hard to call. From germline, CDR1 is MNHNY and CDR2 SVGAGI (reference sequence). V was cut by 6 bases and J by 5 bases, with 2 bases left in between. CDR3 length: 10 residues. The CDR3: CASSHQPQHF. CDR3 coding DNA: TGTGCCAGCAGCCATCAGCCCCAGCATTTT.

This rearrangement joins TRBV19 to TRBJ2-3; no clear D gene. The length of the CDR3 is 13 residues. V dropped 2 bases and J dropped 6 bases, with 9 bases sitting between them. The germline CDR1 and CDR2 sequences are LNHDA and SQIVND (reference sequence). The CDR3 protein is CASSIMAPDTQYF. The CDR3 nucleotides read TGTGCCAGTAGTATAATGGCGCCGGATACGCAGTATTTT.

CDR3 sequence reads: CASSMTGYYEQYF. CDR3 nucleotides: TGTGCCAGTAGTATGACAGGGTACTACGAGCAGTACTTC. The chain uses TRBV19 and TRBJ2-7; TRBD1 matches at 7 bases. The CDR3 covers 13 residues. The germline CDR1 and CDR2 sequences are LNHDA and SQIVND (reference sequence). Unmatched junction bases numbered 2, after V lost 3 bases and J lost 3 bases.

J is TRBJ2-3 and V is TRBV5-5, with D unclear. Trimming cost V 5 bases and J 2 bases, with 9 bases left between them. The CDR3 contains 13 residues. The germline V gene has CDR1 SGHKS and CDR2 YYEKEE (reference sequence). The CDR3 sequence: CASRPGFTDTQYF. CDR3 sequence (DNA): TGTGCCAGCAGACCCGGCTTCACAGATACGCAGTATTTT.

This clone was counted only a few times. V gene TRBV6-6 combines with J gene TRBJ2-1, with no clear D. The CDR3 loop spans 11 amino acids. Per the germline V gene, CDR1 is MNHNY and CDR2 is SVGAGI (reference sequence). Trimming removed 10 bases at V and 7 bases at J, with 11 bases between. The CDR3 DNA follows: TGTGCCATCCGACTCTCAAATGAGCAGTTCTTC. Its protein is CAIRLSNEQFF.

The V call is TRBV13, the J call TRBJ1-2; 10 nucleotides match TRBD1. Per the germline V gene, CDR1 is PRHDT and CDR2 is FYEKMQ (reference sequence). J was trimmed by 5 bases and V by 5 bases; bases with no gene match: 14. CDR3 length equals 17 residues. The chain's CDR3 is CASSLRQGATAQYGYTF. The CDR3 DNA reads TGTGCCAGCAGCCTAAGACAGGGGGCGACCGCCCAGTATGGCTACACCTTC.

The chain carries TRBV12-3 or TRBV12-4 and TRBJ2-1; D ambiguous. Trimming removed 5 bases at V and 1 base at J, with 6 bases between. The CDR3 contains 13 residues. CDR3 region: CASSSESYNEQFF. The CDR3 DNA is TGTGCCAGCAGTAGTGAATCCTACAATGAGCAGTTCTTC.

J is TRBJ1-1 and V is TRBV6-6, with D unclear. The CDR3 runs to 12 residues. V dropped 2 bases and J dropped 1 base, with 2 bases sitting between them. Germline V lookup: CDR1 MNHNY, CDR2 SVGAGI (reference sequence). The CDR3 loop reads CASSYRNTEAFF. The CDR3, as DNA: TGTGCCAGCAGTTACAGGAACACTGAAGCTTTCTTT.

This chain connects TRBV6-1 to TRBJ1-6, with D perhaps TRBD1 (5 bases). The CDR3 loop spans 16 amino acids. The V gene lost 0 bases and the J gene lost 10 bases, with 16 bases spanning the gap. Germline-derived CDR1 and CDR2 are MNHNS and SASEGT. This CDR3 is CASSEAFGGWGSPLHF. CDR3 bases: TGTGCCAGCAGTGAAGCTTTCGGGGGGTGGGGATCACCCCTCCACTTT.

V is TRBV6-6 and J is TRBJ2-2; no firm D call. The CDR3 contains 12 residues. Germline V gene lookup returns CDR1 MNHNY and CDR2 SVGAGI (reference sequence). V was clipped by 8 bases and J by 5 bases, with 9 bases between them. Here the CDR3 DNA reads TGTGCCAGCGTCCTGCCAACCGGGGAGCTGTTTTTT. The encoded protein is CASVLPTGELFF.

The chain carries TRBV25-1 and TRBJ2-2, with 7 positions matching TRBD1. The CDR3 runs 15 residues. V dropped 5 bases and J dropped 7; count of bases not matched to a gene: 10. Per the germline V gene, CDR1 is MGHDK and CDR2 is SYGVNS. CDR3 nucleotide sequence: TGTGCCAGCAGTCCACTCGACAGGGATGTCGGGGAGCTGTTTTTT. Protein product: CASSPLDRDVGELFF.

The chain couples TRBV24-1 to TRBJ2-2, with TRBD1 as a possible D gene (6 bases). Trimming removed 7 bases at V and 3 bases at J, with 11 bases between. This CDR3 is built from 14 residues. Germline V gene sequence: CDR1 KGHDR, CDR2 SFDVKD. The CDR3 protein is CATSQGWDTGELFF. The CDR3, as DNA: TGTGCCACCAGCCAGGGGTGGGACACCGGGGAGCTGTTTTTT.

This chain joins TRBV11-3 and TRBJ1-2; D gene ambiguous. The CDR3 is 14 residues long. Trimming took off 4 bases at V and 4 bases at J, with 13 bases between the two ends. Germline CDR1 reads SGHNT; CDR2 reads YENEEA. Written as DNA, the CDR3 is TGTGCCAGCAGCTCCCAGACCGATCCCTATGGCTACACCTTC. The encoded protein is CASSSQTDPYGYTF.

The rearrangement uses TRBV5-4 and TRBJ2-2, with 7 nucleotides matching TRBD1. V trimming: 4 bases; J trimming: 11 bases; junction bases outside the gene matches: 8. Germline V CDR1 and CDR2: SGHNT, YYREEE (reference sequence). The CDR3 sequence is 13 residues long. The CDR3 DNA reads TGTGCCAGCAGCGCGGGCGACAGGGTAGAGCTGTTTTTT. It translates to CASSAGDRVELFF. Based on the CDR3 plus reference TRBV5-4 and TRBJ2-2, the full variable domain is ETGVTQSPTHLIKTRGQQVTLRCSSQSGHNTVSWYQQALGQGPQFIFQYYREEENGRGNFPPRFSGLQFPNYSSELNVNALELDDSALYLCASSAGDRVELFFGEGSRLTVL.

The chain has TRBV6-1 and TRBJ2-7; D remains unclear. The length of the CDR3 is 13 residues. Germline lookup yields CDR1 MNHNS and CDR2 SASEGT. The V end lost 10 bases, the J end lost 4 bases, and 17 bases lay between the germline ends. The CDR3 nucleotides read TGTGCCATTGCTGTGCGCGCAAATTACGAGCAGTACTTC. This codes for CAIAVRANYEQYF.

V gene TRBV5-6 combines with J gene TRBJ2-1; D might be TRBD1 (5 bases). Trimming took 4 bases from V and 2 from J, leaving 19 bases between them. The CDR3 extends over 17 amino acids. CDR1 is SGHDT, CDR2 YYEEEE, per germline. The CDR3 loop reads CASSAIPEQAPYNEQFF. In nucleotides, the CDR3 is TGTGCCAGCAGCGCCATACCTGAACAGGCCCCCTACAATGAGCAGTTCTTC.

On this clone itself: At the DNA level, this CDR3 is encoded by other sequences in the same sample as well. The V and J genes are TRBV7-9 and TRBJ2-7; 9 positions agree with TRBD1. The CDR3 runs 13 residues. V was pared by 3 bases and J by 3 bases, with 0 bases of the junction left unmatched. Germline V CDR1 and CDR2: SEHNR, FQNEAQ (reference sequence). CDR3 in DNA: TGTGCCAGCAGCTTGACAGGGGGCTACGAGCAGTACTTC. This encodes CASSLTGGYEQYF. Looking up the rest from reference TRBV7-9 and TRBJ2-7 gives the full variable domain: DTGVSQNPRHKITKRGQNVTFRCDPISEHNRLYWYRQTLGQGPEFLTYFQNEAQLEKSRLLSDRFSAERPKGSFSTLEIQRTEQGDSAMYLCASSLTGGYEQYFGPGTRLTVT.

The V gene is TRBV29-1, the J gene TRBJ1-1, with a possible D match to TRBD1 (5 bases). CDR1 SQVTM and CDR2 ANQGSEA come from the germline V gene. The CDR3 is 13 residues long. Deletions cut 7 bases from V and 3 bases from J, with 15 bases between. The CDR3 DNA reads TGCAGCGCCACGCAGGGCTCGGACACTGAAGCTTTCTTT. It yields the protein CSATQGSDTEAFF.

A single count supports this clone. The CDR3 reads CALRVAPDGYTF. Here the CDR3 DNA reads TGTGCCTTAAGGGTAGCTCCCGATGGCTACACCTTC. The rearrangement uses TRBV6-6 and TRBJ1-2; no reliable D call. In germline, CDR1 is MNHNY, CDR2 SVGAGI (reference sequence). The CDR3 extends over 12 amino acids. V shed 11 bases and J shed 6 bases, with 16 bases lying between them.

The V gene is TRBV7-9, the J gene TRBJ2-1, with D possibly matching TRBD2 (5 bases). The V gene lost 5 bases and the J gene lost 4 bases, with 15 bases spanning the gap. The germline V gene has CDR1 SEHNR and CDR2 FQNEAQ (reference sequence). The CDR3 totals 15 residues. For the CDR3, the DNA is TGTGCCAGCAGCCCGCTAGCAGATTCATACAATGAGCAGTTCTTC. Translated: CASSPLADSYNEQFF.

This sequence joins TRBV19 and TRBJ1-5; TRBD1 agrees at 7 bases. V lost 4 bases to trimming and J lost 8 bases; unmatched junction nucleotides: 8. The V gene's germline CDR1 is LNHDA and CDR2 SQIVND (reference sequence). The CDR3 sequence is 14 residues long. The CDR3 region has the DNA TGTGCCAGTAGTAAGACAGGGAAGTTGGAGCCCCAGCATTTT. Amino acid sequence: CASSKTGKLEPQHF.

The rearrangement joins TRBV2 to TRBJ1-2; D uncertain. The CDR3 extends over 13 amino acids. The germline gives CDR1 SNHLY, CDR2 FYNNEI. The V end was cut by 1 base, the J end by 7 bases, with 10 bases between. In DNA, the CDR3 is TGTGCCAGCAGTGAAGTTATACGTGGTGGCTACACCTTC. Its protein product is CASSEVIRGGYTF. Based on the CDR3 plus reference TRBV2 and TRBJ1-2, the full variable domain is EPEVTQTPSHQVTQMGQEVILRCVPISNHLYFYWYRQILGQKVEFLVSFYNNEISEKSEIFDDQFSVERPDGSNFTLKIRSTKLEDSAMYFCASSEVIRGGYTFGSGTRLTVV.

The J gene is TRBJ2-1, the V gene TRBV2; D not certain. The length of the CDR3 is 16 residues. V dropped 6 bases and J dropped 4 bases, with 19 bases sitting between them. Germline lookup yields CDR1 SNHLY and CDR2 FYNNEI. The CDR3 loop is CASREIDHLLYNEQFF. The CDR3 coding sequence is TGTGCCAGCAGAGAAATAGATCATCTCTTATACAATGAGCAGTTCTTC.

The chain combines TRBV18 with TRBJ2-2; 8 positions match TRBD1. The CDR3 contains 17 residues. Germline V CDR1 and CDR2: KGHSH, LQKENI. J gave up 5 bases and V 3 bases, and 11 bases lay outside the gene matches. DNA of the CDR3: TGTGCCAGCTCACCCCACGGACAGGGACAAAGAACCGGGGAGCTGTTTTTT. It translates to CASSPHGQGQRTGELFF.